These 23 T cell receptor beta chains were sequenced from one sample in a study of tumor-infiltrating lymphocytes in primary liver carcinoma. Production of TCR beta cDNA used approximately 0.45 ug total RNA together with a constant-region primer. Libraries of TCR beta came from three nested multiplex PCR rounds with slightly modified ARM-PCR. For roughly 10 cycles apiece, the opening two PCR rounds ran with TRBV1-TRBV30 forward primers and a C-beta reverse primer. TCRdb passed the multiplex PCR reads through MiXCR, listing each CDR3 protein once. The data contain around 170,000 distinct CDR3 sequences, about 60% of them seen just once; the ten biggest clones take up approximately 67%. Researchers drew blood RNA from unsorted whole blood and extracted germline DNA as well. Sequences were obtained from peripheral blood. Receptors were obtained from a man aged 35 to 55 with primary liver carcinoma and hepatitis B virus infection.

This chain uses TRBV6-1 with TRBJ2-5, with D possibly matching TRBD1 (6 bases). The V gene's germline CDR1 is MNHNS and CDR2 SASEGT. V was trimmed by 8 bases and J by 5 bases, leaving 12 bases between them. The CDR3 runs 12 residues. DNA for the CDR3: TGTGCCAGCGCCTACAGGGAGGAGACCCAGTACTTC. Its protein product is CASAYREETQYF.

Comments on this clonotype: Germline and junction disagree at one end, which may indicate a read error. The V gene is TRBV11-2, the J gene TRBJ2-7, with TRBD2 matching 10 bases. Germline CDR1 SGHAT, CDR2 FQNNGV. This CDR3 contains 15 residues. The DNA of the CDR3 is TGTGTCAGCAGCTTAGATCCTAGCGGGAGCTACGAGCAGTACTTC. Translated, it gives CVSSLDPSGSYEQYF.

This clonotype was observed many times. This chain joins TRBV11-2 and TRBJ2-1, with no clear D. The germline CDR1 and CDR2 sequences are SGHAT and FQNNGV. The germline V and J ends were trimmed by 2 bases and 1 base, with 9 bases remaining between them. This CDR3 comprises 15 residues. The CDR3 nucleotides read TGTGCCAGCAGCTTACTCCTACTGTCCTACAATGAGCAGTTCTTC. Residues: CASSLLLLSYNEQFF.

Turning to this clonotype: A much larger clone differs from this one at a single base, so this may be a read error. This chain connects TRBV29-1 to TRBJ2-1, with 14 bases fitting TRBD2. The CDR3 loop spans 16 amino acids. Germline assignment: CDR1 SQVTM and CDR2 ANQGSEA. The V segment lost 6 bases and the J segment 15 bases; nucleotides outside the gene matches: 19. Here the CDR3 reads CSVTPGTSGRTRVSFF. The DNA of the CDR3 is TGCAGCGTCACCCCCGGGACTAGCGGGAGAACACGAGTCTCGTTCTTC.

The CDR3: CSVFPDSYNEQFF. CDR3 DNA sequence: TGCAGCGTTTTCCCCGACAGCTACAATGAGCAGTTCTTC. This chain links TRBV29-1 with TRBJ2-1; D perhaps matches TRBD1 (5 bases). The V end lost 5 bases, the J end lost 3 bases, and 11 bases lay between the germline ends. The germline gives CDR1 SQVTM, CDR2 ANQGSEA. The CDR3 sequence is 13 residues long.

The chain uses TRBV29-1 and TRBJ1-6; the D gene is possibly TRBD1 (5 bases). The germline CDR1 and CDR2 sequences are SQVTM and ANQGSEA. This CDR3 spans 17 amino acids. The V end was cut by 4 bases, the J end by 9 bases, with 25 bases between. The CDR3 is CSVVRRPARQFSSPLHF. In nucleotides, the CDR3 is TGCAGCGTTGTTAGGAGGCCGGCGAGACAGTTTTCTTCACCCCTCCACTTT.

On this clonotype itself: In this CDR3 the conserved last residue, phenylalanine or tryptophan, is missing, so a read error is likely. J is TRBJ2-1 and V is TRBV11-1; 11 bases are shared with TRBD2. The CDR3 is made up of 16 amino acids. Looked up from germline, CDR1 is SGHAT and CDR2 is FQDESV (reference sequence). J lost 8 bases, V lost 4 bases, and 10 bases had no gene match. CDR3: CASSSTGTSGLDEQFL. CDR3 DNA: TGTGCCAGCAGCTCCACCGGGACTAGCGGCTTAGATGAGCAGTTCTTA.

The gene calls are TRBV6-2 or TRBV6-3 and TRBJ2-7, with TRBD2 as a possible D gene (6 bases). This CDR3 has 13 residues. Germline V CDR1 and CDR2: MNHEY, SVGEGT. V lost 8 bases and J 0 bases, leaving 11 bases between the germline ends. CDR3 bases: TGTGCCAGCGGGACTCCGAGCTCCTACGAGCAGTACTTC. Protein sequence: CASGTPSSYEQYF.

With regard to this clonotype: This may be a read error, as it is one base from a much larger clone. The genes are TRBV6-1 and TRBJ2-7; 7 nucleotides align to TRBD1. Unmatched junction bases numbered 12, after V lost 7 bases and J lost 6 bases. The CDR3 is 14 amino acids. The V gene's germline CDR1 is MNHNS and CDR2 SASEGT. This CDR3 is CASIAGGHPLEQYF. The CDR3 DNA sequence: TGTGCCAGCATTGCAGGGGGACACCCCCTCGAGCAGTACTTC.

This clonotype has just a few counts. This clone may be a read error of a much larger clone one base away. The V and J genes are TRBV11-2 and TRBJ2-3, with no clear D. The V gene's germline CDR1 is SGHAT and CDR2 FQNNGV. There are 13 residues in the CDR3. DNA of the CDR3: TGTGTCAGCAGCTTAGGGATCACAGATACGCAGTATTTT. Its translation: CVSSLGITDTQYF.

This clonotype was observed many times. This chain uses TRBV29-1 with TRBJ2-1, with TRBD2 identical over 9 bases. CDR1 SQVTM and CDR2 ANQGSEA come from the germline V gene. Germline trimming cut 3 bases from V and 7 bases from J; bases unmatched to any gene: 7. The CDR3 is 14 residues long. CDR3 nucleotides: TGCAGCGTTGATGGGACTAGCTGGGCGAATGAGCAGTTCTTC. Its translation is CSVDGTSWANEQFF.

The chain employs TRBV7-9 and TRBJ2-5; D unresolved. Germline values: CDR1 SEHNR, CDR2 FQNEAQ (reference sequence). The ends were cut back, 4 bases at V and 0 bases at J, with 15 bases in the middle. CDR3 length: 16 residues. The CDR3 spells CASSYRLSEYQETQYF. CDR3 DNA sequence: TGTGCCAGCAGCTATCGACTCTCCGAGTACCAAGAGACCCAGTACTTC.

V usage is TRBV29-1 and J usage is TRBJ1-2; D ambiguous. The CDR3 loop spans 13 amino acids. Germline lookup yields CDR1 SQVTM and CDR2 ANQGSEA. Trimming took off 4 bases at V and 6 bases at J, with 15 bases between the two ends. CDR3 in amino acids: CSVVVPGVNGYTF. DNA for the CDR3: TGCAGCGTTGTAGTTCCTGGGGTCAATGGCTACACCTTC.

This clonotype was picked up many times. V and J are TRBV11-2 and TRBJ2-1; D remains ambiguous. The V gene lost 0 bases and the J gene lost 9 bases, with 9 bases spanning the gap. CDR3 length equals 13 residues. The V gene's germline CDR1 is SGHAT and CDR2 FQNNGV. The CDR3 sequence: CASSLEGFSEQFF. The CDR3 DNA sequence: TGTGCCAGCAGCTTAGAGGGGTTCTCTGAGCAGTTCTTC. The full variable domain, its missing parts supplied by reference TRBV11-2 and TRBJ2-1, is EAGVAQSPRYKIIEKRQSVAFWCNPISGHATLYWYQQILGQGPKLLIQFQNNGVVDDSQLPKDRFSAERLKGVDSTLKIQPAKLEDSAVYLCASSLEGFSEQFFGPGTRLTVL.

A note on this clonotype: One end of the junction fails to match germline, which may point to a read error. This chain links TRBV11-2 with TRBJ2-7; a possible D gene is TRBD2 (5 bases). From germline, CDR1 is SGHAT and CDR2 FQNNGV. The CDR3 consists of 12 residues. The DNA of the CDR3 is TGTGCCGGCAGCTTAAGGACTTTCGAGCAGTACTTC. This gives the protein CAGSLRTFEQYF.

Ten or more counts support this clonotype. This may arise from a read error, as a much more abundant clone is one base away. The chain couples TRBV11-2 to TRBJ2-7, with 7 nucleotides matching TRBD2. The CDR3 sequence is 12 residues long. J was trimmed by 6 bases and V by 3 bases; bases with no gene match: 2. Per germline, CDR1 SGHAT and CDR2 FQNNGV. DNA for the CDR3: TGTGCCAGCAGCTTTGGGGGGGGCGAGCAGTACTTC. This sequence encodes CASSFGGGEQYF.

This chain uses TRBV11-2 with TRBJ2-1, with D possibly called TRBD1 or TRBD2 (5 bases each). CDR3 length equals 14 residues. The germline V gene has CDR1 SGHAT and CDR2 FQNNGV. V dropped 8 bases and J dropped 5 bases, with 16 bases sitting between them. CDR3 sequence: CASSNWQGHNEQFF. The CDR3 bases are TGTGCCAGCTCCAACTGGCAGGGACACAATGAGCAGTTCTTC.

The chain employs TRBV12-5 and TRBJ2-7; no clear D. Trimming pared 3 bases from V and 3 bases from J, leaving 3 bases between. There are 11 residues in the CDR3. Germline V gene data show CDR1 as LGHNT and CDR2 as FRNRAP. For the CDR3, the DNA is TGTGCTAGTGGTTTTGGCTACGAGCAGTACTTC. It specifies CASGFGYEQYF.

A word on this clonotype: A much larger clone lies one base from this, so it may be a read error. The CDR3 DNA is TGTGCCAGCAGCTTAGGCTGGACAGGGGGGACTAGAGGCACCCAAGAGACCCAGTACTTC. It yields the protein CASSLGWTGGTRGTQETQYF. This chain connects TRBV11-1 to TRBJ2-5, with TRBD1 matching over 10 bases. Losses at the gene ends were 1 base for V and 1 base for J; bases not matched to a gene: 15. Germline values: CDR1 SGHAT, CDR2 FQDESV (reference sequence). The CDR3 loop spans 20 amino acids.

A word on this clonotype: The junction and the germline gene differ at one end; a read error may be behind it. The chain recombines TRBV29-1 with TRBJ2-1, with D maybe TRBD1 (5 bases). The CDR3 runs 15 residues. Germline V gene lookup returns CDR1 SQVTM and CDR2 ANQGSEA. The CDR3 coding sequence is TGCAGCGTTGAAGAGGCCCTAGGGGTAGGCGATGAGCACTTCTTC. This translates into CSVEEALGVGDEHFF.

In the case of this clonotype: This may be a read error, as it is one base from a much larger clone. The chain couples TRBV11-1 to TRBJ2-1; D uncertain. Germline loops: CDR1 SGHAT, CDR2 FQDESV (reference sequence). This CDR3 spans 16 amino acids. CDR3 loop: CASSPPPSSSYDEQFF. CDR3 bases: TGTGCCAGCAGCCCCCCCCCATCGAGCTCCTACGATGAGCAGTTCTTC.

The chain combines TRBV6-2 or TRBV6-3 with TRBJ2-7; D not resolved. CDR3 length: 11 residues. The germline CDR1 and CDR2 sequences are MNHEY and SVGEGT. V was trimmed by 6 bases and J by 5 bases, leaving 8 bases between them. CDR3 sequence: CASRLRHEQYF. The CDR3 coding sequence is TGTGCCAGCAGGCTCCGGCACGAGCAGTACTTC.

This clonotype was seen more than once but under ten times. The genes are TRBV12-3 or TRBV12-4 and TRBJ2-3; either TRBD1 or TRBD2 may fit D (5 bases each). This CDR3 comprises 15 residues. V was cut by 6 bases and J by 4 bases, with 17 bases left in between. The CDR3 reads CASSPRQNGADTQYF. The CDR3 DNA is TGTGCCAGCAGCCCTCGACAGAACGGGGCAGATACGCAGTATTTT.